The T cell receptor (beta chain) under discussion was sequenced for a study of T cells after posttransplantation cyclophosphamide. Worth noting for this clone: Its antigen is currently unknown.

Overall study results and limits: TRB overlap between skin or GI tissue T cells and blood was limited. Later blood repertoires were often dominated by clones from the donor CD8+ memory compartment. Recipient CMV seropositivity and CMV reactivation strongly tracked TRB clonality.

Controls had myeloablative marrow grafts with methotrexate and calcineurin inhibitor, sampled at 1 year. TCRdb keeps only in-frame clones here, not all; method: immunoSEQ multiplex PCR. Here the sample spans over 15,000 clones, 85% being singletons. V was pared by 4 bases and J by 7 bases, with 14 bases between. This CDR3 contains 14 residues. Germline V gene data show CDR1 as SGHRS and CDR2 as YFSETQ. V gene TRBV5-1 combines with J gene TRBJ1-4, with D perhaps matching TRBD1 (5 bases). The TCR was taken from a young adult female patient who received an allogeneic stem cell transplant from an unrelated donor, was CMV-positive, and had acute and chronic GVHD. Some T cells may be graft donor cells. The sample in question was PBMCs, obtained after allogeneic stem cell transplant with calcineurin inhibitor and methotrexate. The CDR3 protein is CASSRGGDSEKLFF. The CDR3, as DNA: TGCGCCAGCAGCCGGGGGGGGGATAGTGAAAAACTGTTTTTT. Combining the CDR3 with reference TRBV5-1 and TRBJ1-4 gives the whole variable domain KAGVTQTPRYLIKTRGQQVTLSCSPISGHRSVSWYQQTPGQGLQFLFEYFSETQRNKGNFPGRFSGRQFSNSRSEMNVSTLELGDSALYLCASSRGGDSEKLFFGSGTQLSVL.